The T cell receptor beta chain under discussion was sequenced for a study of blood T cell repertoires in COVID-19. Generated by immunoSEQ multiplex PCR, the TCRdb table keeps only in-frame clones and is missing some. The table lists under 300,000 clones, approximately 90% of them singletons, with approximately 9.5% in the top ten. Trimming removed 6 bases from V and 0 bases from J; junction bases left unmatched: 10. From germline, CDR1 is WNHNN and CDR2 SYGVQD (reference sequence). CDR3 length: 18 residues. The chain couples TRBV10-1 to TRBJ2-1; TRBD1 agrees at 11 bases. The sequence was obtained from a man between 40 and 49 years old who had recovered from COVID-19. The sample comprised PBMCs or T cells enriched from blood (not recorded which). This CDR3 reads CASSGTGGRFSSYNEQFF. The CDR3 coding sequence is TGCGCCAGCAGCGGGACAGGGGGTCGATTCAGCTCCTACAATGAGCAGTTCTTC.